This T cell receptor beta chain was recovered during a study of regulatory T cells in long-lasting Graves disease. According to the study, TCR beta libraries were built with iRepertoire HTBI primers and CDR3-region Arm-PCR. TCRdb analysed the multiplex PCR reads with MiXCR anew, one entry per CDR3 protein. The sample includes 200,000 to 250,000 distinct CDR3 sequences, less than 20% of them seen just once. Study results and limitations: Persistent patients had a count of shared public clonotypes (under 3,000) that exceeded that of new patients (about 970). With persistent disease, TRBV28, TRBJ1-2 and TRBJ2-5 were the favored segments.

Time point indicated: newly diagnosed GD, antithyroid drugs for less than 3 months. After RNA was extracted from PBMCs, the TCR library was made from it. A peripheral blood sample, nine milliliters in volume, was drawn into EDTA tubes. The CDR3 loop spans 12 amino acids. The V end lost 3 bases, the J end lost 3 bases, and 4 bases lay between the germline ends. Germline CDR1 and CDR2: SGHTS and YDEGEE. This clonotype was recorded a few times. Its antigen is still unknown. These data also formed part of another study, on T cells in Graves' hyperthyroidism and ophthalmopathy. Turning to that study: When the TCR CDR3 underwent first-round RT-PCR, the HTBI primer set was used.

The V gene is TRBV5-8, the J gene TRBJ1-5; the D is unclear. The sample consisted of peripheral blood mononuclear cells (PBMCs), taken at new diagnosis, from a patient treated with antithyroid drugs. This receptor was identified in a woman in her twenties or thirties with Graves disease. The CDR3 coding sequence is TGTGCCAGCAGCTACTACAATCAGCCCCAGCATTTT. Protein: CASSYYNQPQHF.